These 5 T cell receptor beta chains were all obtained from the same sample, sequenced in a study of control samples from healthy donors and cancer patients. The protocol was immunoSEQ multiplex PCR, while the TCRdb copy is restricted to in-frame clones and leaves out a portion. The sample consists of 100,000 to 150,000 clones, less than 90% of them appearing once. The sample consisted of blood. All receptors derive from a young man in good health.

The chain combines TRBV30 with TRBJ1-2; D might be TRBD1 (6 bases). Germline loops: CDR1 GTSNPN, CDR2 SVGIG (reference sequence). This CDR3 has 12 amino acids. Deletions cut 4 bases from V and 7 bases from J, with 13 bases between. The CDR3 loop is CAWNGGRGGYTF. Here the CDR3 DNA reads TGTGCCTGGAATGGGGGGCGCGGTGGCTACACCTTC.

Here the CDR3 reads CATSRGTGGGDTQYF. In DNA, the CDR3 is TGTGCCACCAGCAGAGGGACGGGAGGGGGAGATACGCAGTATTTT. The gene calls are TRBV15 and TRBJ2-3; TRBD2 matches at 8 bases. Trimming at V came to 1 base and at J to 5 bases, leaving 5 bases not matched to a gene. Per germline, CDR1 LNHNV and CDR2 YYDKDF (reference sequence). The CDR3 consists of 15 residues.

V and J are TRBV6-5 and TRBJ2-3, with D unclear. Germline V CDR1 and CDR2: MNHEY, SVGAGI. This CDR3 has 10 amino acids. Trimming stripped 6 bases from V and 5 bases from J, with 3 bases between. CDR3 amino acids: CASRLDTQYF. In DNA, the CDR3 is TGTGCCAGCAGACTAGATACGCAGTATTTT.

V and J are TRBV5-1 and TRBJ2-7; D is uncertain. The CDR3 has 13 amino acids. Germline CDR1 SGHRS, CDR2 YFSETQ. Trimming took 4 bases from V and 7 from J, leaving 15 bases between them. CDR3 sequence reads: CASSPVSSGEQYF. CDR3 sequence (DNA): TGCGCCAGCAGCCCCGTTAGCAGTGGGGAGCAGTACTTC.

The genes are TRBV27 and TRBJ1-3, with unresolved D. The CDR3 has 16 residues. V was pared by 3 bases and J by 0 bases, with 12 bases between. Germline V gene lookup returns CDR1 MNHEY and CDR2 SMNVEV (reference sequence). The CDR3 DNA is TGTGCCAGCAGTTTTCCCCACCGTAACTCTGGAAACACCATATATTTT. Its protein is CASSFPHRNSGNTIYF.